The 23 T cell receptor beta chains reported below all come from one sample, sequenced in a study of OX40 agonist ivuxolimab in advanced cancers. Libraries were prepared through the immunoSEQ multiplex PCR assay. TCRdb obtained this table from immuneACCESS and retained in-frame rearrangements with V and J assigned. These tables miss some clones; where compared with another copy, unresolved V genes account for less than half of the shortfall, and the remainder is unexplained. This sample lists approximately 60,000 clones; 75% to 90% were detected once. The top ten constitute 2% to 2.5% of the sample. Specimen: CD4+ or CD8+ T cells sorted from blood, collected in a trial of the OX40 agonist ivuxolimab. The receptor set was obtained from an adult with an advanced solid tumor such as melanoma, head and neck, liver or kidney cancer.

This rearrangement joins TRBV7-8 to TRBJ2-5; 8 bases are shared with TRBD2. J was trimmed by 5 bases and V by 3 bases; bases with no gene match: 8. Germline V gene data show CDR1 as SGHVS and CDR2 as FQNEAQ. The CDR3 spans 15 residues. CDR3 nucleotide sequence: TGTGCCAGCAGCTTCAGAGCGGGGGATAGGGAGACCCAGTACTTC. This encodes CASSFRAGDRETQYF.

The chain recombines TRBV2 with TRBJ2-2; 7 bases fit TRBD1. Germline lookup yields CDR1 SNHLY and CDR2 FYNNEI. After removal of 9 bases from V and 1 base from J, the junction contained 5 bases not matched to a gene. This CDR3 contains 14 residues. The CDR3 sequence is CASSGTVNTGELFF. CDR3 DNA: TGTGCCAGTTCCGGGACAGTGAACACCGGGGAGCTGTTTTTT.

The CDR3 spells CASREGGPKAGGPRYEQYF. Written as DNA, the CDR3 is TGCGCCAGCAGGGAGGGGGGACCTAAAGCGGGAGGGCCCCGCTACGAGCAGTACTTC. This rearrangement joins TRBV10-1 to TRBJ2-7, with 10 bases fitting TRBD2. This CDR3 is built from 19 residues. The V gene's germline CDR1 is WNHNN and CDR2 SYGVQD (reference sequence). J was trimmed by 3 bases and V by 6 bases; bases with no gene match: 20.

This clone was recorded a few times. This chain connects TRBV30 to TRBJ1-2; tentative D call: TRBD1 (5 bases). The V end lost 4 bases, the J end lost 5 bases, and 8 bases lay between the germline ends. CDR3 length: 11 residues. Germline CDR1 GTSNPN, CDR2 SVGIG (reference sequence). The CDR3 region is CAWNRLYGYTF. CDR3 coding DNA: TGTGCCTGGAACAGGTTGTATGGCTACACCTTC.

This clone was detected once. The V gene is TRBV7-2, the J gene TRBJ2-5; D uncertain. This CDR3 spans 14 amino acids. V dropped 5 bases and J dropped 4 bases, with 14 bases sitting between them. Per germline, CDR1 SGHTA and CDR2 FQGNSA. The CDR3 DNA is TGTGCCAGCAGCCCCAGAACCGGACCAGAGACCCAGTACTTC. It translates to CASSPRTGPETQYF.

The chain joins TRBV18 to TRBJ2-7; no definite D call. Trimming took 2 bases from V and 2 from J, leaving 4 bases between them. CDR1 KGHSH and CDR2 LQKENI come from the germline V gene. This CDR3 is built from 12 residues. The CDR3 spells CASSPGTYEQYF. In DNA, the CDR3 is TGTGCCAGCTCACCAGGGACCTACGAGCAGTACTTC. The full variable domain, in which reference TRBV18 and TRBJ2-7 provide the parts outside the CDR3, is NAGVMQNPRHLVRRRGQEARLRCSPMKGHSHVYWYRQLPEEGLKFMVYLQKENIIDESGMPKERFSAEFPKEGPSILRIQQVVRGDSAAYFCASSPGTYEQYFGPGTRLTVT.

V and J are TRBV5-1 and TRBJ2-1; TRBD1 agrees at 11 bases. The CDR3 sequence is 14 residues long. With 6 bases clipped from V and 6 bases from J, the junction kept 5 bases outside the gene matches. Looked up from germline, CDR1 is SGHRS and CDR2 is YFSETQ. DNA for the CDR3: TGCGCCAGCACCCAAGGGACAGGGGGCAATGAGCAGTTCTTC. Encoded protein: CASTQGTGGNEQFF.

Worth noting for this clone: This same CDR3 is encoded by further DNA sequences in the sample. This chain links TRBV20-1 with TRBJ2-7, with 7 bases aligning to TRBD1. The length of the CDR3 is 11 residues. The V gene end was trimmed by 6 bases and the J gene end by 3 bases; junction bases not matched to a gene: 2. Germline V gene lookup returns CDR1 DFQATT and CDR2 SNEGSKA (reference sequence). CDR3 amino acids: CSARQGYEQYF. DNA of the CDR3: TGCAGTGCAAGACAGGGCTACGAGCAGTACTTC.

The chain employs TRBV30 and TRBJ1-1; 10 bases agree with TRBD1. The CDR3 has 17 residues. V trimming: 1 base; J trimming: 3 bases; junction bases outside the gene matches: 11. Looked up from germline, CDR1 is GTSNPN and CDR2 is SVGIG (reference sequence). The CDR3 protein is CAWSAAEGTGVDTEAFF. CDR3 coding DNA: TGTGCCTGGAGTGCCGCCGAGGGGACAGGGGTTGACACTGAAGCTTTCTTT.

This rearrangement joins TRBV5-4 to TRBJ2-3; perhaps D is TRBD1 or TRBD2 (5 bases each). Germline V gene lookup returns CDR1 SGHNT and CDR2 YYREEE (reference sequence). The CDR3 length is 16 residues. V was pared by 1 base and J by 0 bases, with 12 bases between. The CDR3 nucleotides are TGTGCCAGCAGCTTGAAAACGGGGCTTAGCACAGATACGCAGTATTTT. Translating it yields CASSLKTGLSTDTQYF.

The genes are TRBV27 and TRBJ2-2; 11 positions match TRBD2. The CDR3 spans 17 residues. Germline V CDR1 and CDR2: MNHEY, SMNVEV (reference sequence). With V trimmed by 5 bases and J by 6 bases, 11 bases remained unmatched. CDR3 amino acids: CASSPFLVAGGSGELFF. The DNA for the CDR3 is TGTGCCAGCAGTCCCTTTTTGGTAGCGGGAGGGTCCGGGGAGCTGTTTTTT.

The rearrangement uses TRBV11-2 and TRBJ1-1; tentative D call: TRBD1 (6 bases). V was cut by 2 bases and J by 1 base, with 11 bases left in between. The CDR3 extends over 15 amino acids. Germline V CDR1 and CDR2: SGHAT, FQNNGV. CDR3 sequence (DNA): TGTGCCAGCAGCTTATTTGGGGGCTGGAACACTGAAGCTTTCTTT. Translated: CASSLFGGWNTEAFF. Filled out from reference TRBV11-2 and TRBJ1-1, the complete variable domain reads EAGVAQSPRYKIIEKRQSVAFWCNPISGHATLYWYQQILGQGPKLLIQFQNNGVVDDSQLPKDRFSAERLKGVDSTLKIQPAKLEDSAVYLCASSLFGGWNTEAFFGQGTRLTVV.

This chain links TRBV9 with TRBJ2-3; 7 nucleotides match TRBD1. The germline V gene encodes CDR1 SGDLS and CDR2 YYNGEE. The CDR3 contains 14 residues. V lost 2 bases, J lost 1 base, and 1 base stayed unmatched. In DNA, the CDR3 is TGTGCCAGCAGCGTCGGACAGGGCACAGATACGCAGTATTTT. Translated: CASSVGQGTDTQYF.

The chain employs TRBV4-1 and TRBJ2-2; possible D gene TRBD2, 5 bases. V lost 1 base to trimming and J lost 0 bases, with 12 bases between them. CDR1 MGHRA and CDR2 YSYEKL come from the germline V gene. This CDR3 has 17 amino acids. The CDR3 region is CASSQGTGRANTGELFF. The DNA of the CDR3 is TGCGCCAGCAGCCAAGGAACGGGAAGAGCGAACACCGGGGAGCTGTTTTTT.

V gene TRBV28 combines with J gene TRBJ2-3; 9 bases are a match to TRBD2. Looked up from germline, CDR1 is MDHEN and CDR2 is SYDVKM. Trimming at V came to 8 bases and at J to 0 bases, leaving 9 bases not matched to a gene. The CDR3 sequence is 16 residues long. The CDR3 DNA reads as TGTGCCAGCGGGGCGGGAGGGCGGTCTAGCACAGATACGCAGTATTTT. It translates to CASGAGGRSSTDTQYF.

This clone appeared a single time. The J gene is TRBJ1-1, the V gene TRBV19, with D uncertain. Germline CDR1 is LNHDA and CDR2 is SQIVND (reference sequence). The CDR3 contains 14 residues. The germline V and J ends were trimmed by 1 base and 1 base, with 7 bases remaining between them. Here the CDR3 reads CASSIAAENTEAFF. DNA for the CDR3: TGTGCCAGTAGTATAGCCGCGGAGAACACTGAAGCTTTCTTT.

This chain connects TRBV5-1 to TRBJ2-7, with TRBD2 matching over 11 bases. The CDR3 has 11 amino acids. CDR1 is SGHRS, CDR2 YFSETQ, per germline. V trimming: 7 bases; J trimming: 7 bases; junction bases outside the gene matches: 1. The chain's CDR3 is CASGTSGEQYF. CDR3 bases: TGCGCCAGCGGGACTAGCGGTGAGCAGTACTTC.

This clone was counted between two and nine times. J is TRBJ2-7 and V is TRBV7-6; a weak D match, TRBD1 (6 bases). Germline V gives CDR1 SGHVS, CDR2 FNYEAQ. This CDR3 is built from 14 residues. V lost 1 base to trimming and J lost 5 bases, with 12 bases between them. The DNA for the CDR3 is TGTGCCAGCAGCTTAGGCCCAGGGGCGAACGAGCAGTACTTC. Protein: CASSLGPGANEQYF.

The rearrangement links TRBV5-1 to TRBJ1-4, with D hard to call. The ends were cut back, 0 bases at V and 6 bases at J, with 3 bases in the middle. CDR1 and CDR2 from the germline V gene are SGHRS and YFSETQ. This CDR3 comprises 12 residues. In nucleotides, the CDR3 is TGCGCCAGCAGCTTGGGGGATGAAAAACTGTTTTTT. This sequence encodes CASSLGDEKLFF.

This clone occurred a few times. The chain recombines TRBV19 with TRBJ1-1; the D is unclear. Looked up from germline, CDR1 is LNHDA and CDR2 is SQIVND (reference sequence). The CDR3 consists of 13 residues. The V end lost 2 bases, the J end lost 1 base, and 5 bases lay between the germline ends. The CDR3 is CASSIMGNTEAFF. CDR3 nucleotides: TGTGCCAGTAGTATAATGGGGAACACTGAAGCTTTCTTT.

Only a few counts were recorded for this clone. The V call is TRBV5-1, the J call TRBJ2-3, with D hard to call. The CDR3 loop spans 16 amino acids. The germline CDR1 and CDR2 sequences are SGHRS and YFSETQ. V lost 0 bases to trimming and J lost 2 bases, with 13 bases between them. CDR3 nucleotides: TGCGCCAGCAGCTTGGTTCCGGGCTCTAACACAGATACGCAGTATTTT. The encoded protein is CASSLVPGSNTDTQYF.

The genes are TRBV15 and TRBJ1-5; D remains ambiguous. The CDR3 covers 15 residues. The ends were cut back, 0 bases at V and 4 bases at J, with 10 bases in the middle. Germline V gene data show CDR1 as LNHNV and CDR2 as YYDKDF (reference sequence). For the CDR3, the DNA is TGTGCCACCAGCAGAGATAAACAGCTGAATCAGCCCCAGCATTTT. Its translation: CATSRDKQLNQPQHF.

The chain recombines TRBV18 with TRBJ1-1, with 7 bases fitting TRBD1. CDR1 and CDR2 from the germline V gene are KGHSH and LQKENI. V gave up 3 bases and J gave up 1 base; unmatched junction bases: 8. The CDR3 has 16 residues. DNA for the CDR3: TGTGCCAGCTCACCGGACAGGTCACTTTCGAACACTGAAGCTTTCTTT. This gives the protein CASSPDRSLSNTEAFF.